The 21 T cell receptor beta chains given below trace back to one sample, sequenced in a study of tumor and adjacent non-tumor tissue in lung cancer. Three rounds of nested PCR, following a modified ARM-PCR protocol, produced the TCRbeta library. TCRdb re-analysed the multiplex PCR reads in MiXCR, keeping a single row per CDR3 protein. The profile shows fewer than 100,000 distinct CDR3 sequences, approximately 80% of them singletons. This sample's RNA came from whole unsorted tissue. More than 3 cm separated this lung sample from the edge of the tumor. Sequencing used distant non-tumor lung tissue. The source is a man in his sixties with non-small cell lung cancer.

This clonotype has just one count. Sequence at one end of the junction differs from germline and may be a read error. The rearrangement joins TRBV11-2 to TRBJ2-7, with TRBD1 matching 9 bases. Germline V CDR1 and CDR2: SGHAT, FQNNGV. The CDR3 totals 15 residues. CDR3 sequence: CASSTGTGRTYGQYF. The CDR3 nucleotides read TGTGCCAGCAGCACCGGGACAGGGCGCACCTACGGGCAGTACTTC.

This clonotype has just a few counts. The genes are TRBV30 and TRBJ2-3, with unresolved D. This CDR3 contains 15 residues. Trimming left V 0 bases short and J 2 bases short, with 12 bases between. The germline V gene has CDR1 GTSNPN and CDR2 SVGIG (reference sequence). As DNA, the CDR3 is TGTGCCTGGAGTGTAATTTTGTTCTCCACAGATACGCAGTATTTT. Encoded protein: CAWSVILFSTDTQYF. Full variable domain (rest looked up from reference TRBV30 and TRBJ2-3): SQTIHQWPATLVQPVGSPLSLECTVEGTSNPNLYWYRQAAGRGLQLLFYSVGIGQISSEVPQNLSASRPQDRQFILSSKKLLLSDSGFYLCAWSVILFSTDTQYFGPGTRLTVL.

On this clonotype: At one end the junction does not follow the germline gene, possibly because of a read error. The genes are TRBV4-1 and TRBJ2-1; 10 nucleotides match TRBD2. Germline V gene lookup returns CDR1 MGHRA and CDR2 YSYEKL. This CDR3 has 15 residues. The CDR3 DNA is TGCGTCAGCAGCCTTGGTAGCGGGAGGCTAAATGAGCAGTTCTTC. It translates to CVSSLGSGRLNEQFF.

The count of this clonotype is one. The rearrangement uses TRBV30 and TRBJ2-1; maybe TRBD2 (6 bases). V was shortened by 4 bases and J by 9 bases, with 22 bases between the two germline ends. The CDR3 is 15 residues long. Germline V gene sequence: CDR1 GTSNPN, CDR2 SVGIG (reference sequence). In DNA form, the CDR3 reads TGTGCCTGGAATGTATCGGTACTAGCATTCGGTGAGCAGTTCTTC. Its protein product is CAWNVSVLAFGEQFF.

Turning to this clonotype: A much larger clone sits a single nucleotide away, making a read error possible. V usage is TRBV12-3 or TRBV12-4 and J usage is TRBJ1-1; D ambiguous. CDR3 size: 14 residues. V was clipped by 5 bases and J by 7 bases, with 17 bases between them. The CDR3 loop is CASSPQCRAFEAFF. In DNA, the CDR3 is TGTGCCAGCAGTCCGCAGTGTCGGGCCTTTGAAGCTTTCTTT.

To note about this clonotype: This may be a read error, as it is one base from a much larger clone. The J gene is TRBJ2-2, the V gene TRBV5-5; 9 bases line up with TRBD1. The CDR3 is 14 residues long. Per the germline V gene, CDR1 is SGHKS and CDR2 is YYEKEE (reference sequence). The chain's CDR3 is CASEYRGRVGKLFF. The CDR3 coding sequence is TGTGCCAGCGAGTACAGGGGGCGCGTCGGGAAGCTGTTTTTT.

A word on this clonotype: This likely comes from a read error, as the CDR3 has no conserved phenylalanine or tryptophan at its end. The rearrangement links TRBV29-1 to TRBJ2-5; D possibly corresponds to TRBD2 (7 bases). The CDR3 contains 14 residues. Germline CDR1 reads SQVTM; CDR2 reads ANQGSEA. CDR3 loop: CSVEDWGGSEIQYI. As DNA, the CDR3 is TGCAGCGTTGAAGATTGGGGGGGCTCAGAGATCCAGTACATC.

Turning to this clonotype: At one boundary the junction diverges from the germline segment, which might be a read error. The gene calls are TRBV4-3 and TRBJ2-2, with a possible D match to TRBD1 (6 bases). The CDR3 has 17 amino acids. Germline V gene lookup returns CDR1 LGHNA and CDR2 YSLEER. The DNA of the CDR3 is TGCGCCAGCAGCCCCAGACTGGGTGGGGGCGTCACCGAGGAGCTGTTTTTT. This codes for CASSPRLGGGVTEELFF.

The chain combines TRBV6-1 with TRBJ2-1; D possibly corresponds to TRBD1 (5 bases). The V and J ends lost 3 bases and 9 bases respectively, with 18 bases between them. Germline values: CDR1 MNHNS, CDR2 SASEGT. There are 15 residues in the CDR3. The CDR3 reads CASSDPIVGPSEQFF. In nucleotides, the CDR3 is TGTGCCAGCAGTGATCCCATAGTGGGGCCGTCTGAGCAGTTCTTC.

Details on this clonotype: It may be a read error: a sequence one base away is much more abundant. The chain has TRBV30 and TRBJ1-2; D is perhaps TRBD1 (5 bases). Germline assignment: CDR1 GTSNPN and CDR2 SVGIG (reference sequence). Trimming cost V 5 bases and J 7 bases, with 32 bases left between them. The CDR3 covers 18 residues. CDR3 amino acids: CAWFHGGSPRVVKGGYTF. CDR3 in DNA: TGTGCCTGGTTCCATGGGGGGTCCCCTCGTGTTGTGAAAGGTGGCTACACCTTC.

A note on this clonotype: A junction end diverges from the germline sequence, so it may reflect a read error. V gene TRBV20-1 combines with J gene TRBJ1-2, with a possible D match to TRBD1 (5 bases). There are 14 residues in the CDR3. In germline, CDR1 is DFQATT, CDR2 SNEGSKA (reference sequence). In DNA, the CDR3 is TGCAGTGCTAGAGGCGGGACTTATAACTATGGCAACACCTTC. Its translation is CSARGGTYNYGNTF.

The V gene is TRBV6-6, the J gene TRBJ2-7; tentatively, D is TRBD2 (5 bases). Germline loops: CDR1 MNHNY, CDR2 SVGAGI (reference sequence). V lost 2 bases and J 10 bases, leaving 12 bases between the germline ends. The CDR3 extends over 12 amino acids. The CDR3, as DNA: TGTGCCAGCAGTTACAACTTCGGGGAACAGTACTTC. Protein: CASSYNFGEQYF.

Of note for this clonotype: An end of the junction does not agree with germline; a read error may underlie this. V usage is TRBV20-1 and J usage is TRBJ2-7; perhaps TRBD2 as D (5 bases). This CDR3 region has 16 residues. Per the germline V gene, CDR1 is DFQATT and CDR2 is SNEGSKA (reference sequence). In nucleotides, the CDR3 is TGCAGTGCTAGAGATGATCGACGGGGTGCCTCCTACGAGCAATACTTC. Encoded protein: CSARDDRRGASYEQYF.

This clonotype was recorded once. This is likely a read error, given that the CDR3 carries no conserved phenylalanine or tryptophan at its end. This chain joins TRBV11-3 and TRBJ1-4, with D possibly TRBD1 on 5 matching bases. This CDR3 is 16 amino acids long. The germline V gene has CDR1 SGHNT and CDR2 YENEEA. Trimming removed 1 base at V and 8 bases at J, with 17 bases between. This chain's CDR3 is CASSLVLTRVEEKLFL. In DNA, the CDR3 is TGTGCCAGCAGCTTAGTTCTAACCAGGGTAGAAGAAAAACTGTTTCTT.

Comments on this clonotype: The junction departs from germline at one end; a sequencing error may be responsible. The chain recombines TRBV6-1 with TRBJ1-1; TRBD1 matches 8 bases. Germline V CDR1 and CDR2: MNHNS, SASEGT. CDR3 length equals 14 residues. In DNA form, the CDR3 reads TGTGCCAGCAGTGATGACAGGGGCGACATTGAAGCTTTCTTC. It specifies CASSDDRGDIEAFF.

In DNA form, the CDR3 reads TGTGCCAGCAGATTCGACGGGACTTACGAGCAGTACTTC. The encoded protein is CASRFDGTYEQYF. The chain joins TRBV11-3 to TRBJ2-7, with D possibly matching TRBD2 (6 bases). This CDR3 contains 13 residues. Germline assignment: CDR1 SGHNT and CDR2 YENEEA. V dropped 6 bases and J dropped 4 bases, with 13 bases sitting between them. The full variable domain, its missing parts supplied by reference TRBV11-3 and TRBJ2-7, is EAGVVQSPRYKIIEKKQPVAFWCNPISGHNTLYWYLQNLGQGPELLIRYENEEAVDDSQLPKDRFSAERLKGVDSTLKIQPAELGDSAVYLCASRFDGTYEQYFGPGTRLTVT.

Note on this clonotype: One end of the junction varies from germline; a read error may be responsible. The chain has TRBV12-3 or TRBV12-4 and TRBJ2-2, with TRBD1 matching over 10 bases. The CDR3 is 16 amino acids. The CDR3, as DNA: TGTGCCAGCAGTTGGCTGGGACAGGGGTACGCCGGGGAGCTGCTTTTT. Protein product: CASSWLGQGYAGELLF.

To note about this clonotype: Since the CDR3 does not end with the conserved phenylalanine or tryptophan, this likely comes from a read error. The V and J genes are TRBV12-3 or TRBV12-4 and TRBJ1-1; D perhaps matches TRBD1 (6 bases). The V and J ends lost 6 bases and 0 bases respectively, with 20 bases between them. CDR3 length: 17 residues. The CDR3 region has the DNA TGTGCCAGCAGCATAACTACGAATGGGGGCATGAACACTGAAGCTTTCCTT. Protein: CASSITTNGGMNTEAFL.

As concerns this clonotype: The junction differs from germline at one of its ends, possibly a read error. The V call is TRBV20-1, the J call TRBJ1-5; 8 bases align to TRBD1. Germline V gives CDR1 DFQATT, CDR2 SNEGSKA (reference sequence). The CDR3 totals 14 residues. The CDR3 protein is CGVQGAFSNKPQHF. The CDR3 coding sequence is TGCGGTGTTCAGGGGGCCTTCAGCAATAAGCCCCAGCATTTT.

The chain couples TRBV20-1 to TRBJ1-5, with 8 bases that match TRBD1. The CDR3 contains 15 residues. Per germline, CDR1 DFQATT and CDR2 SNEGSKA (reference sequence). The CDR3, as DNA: TGCAGAGCGAAGGACAGGGTTAATAACAATCAGCCCCAGCATTTT. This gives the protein CRAKDRVNNNQPQHF.

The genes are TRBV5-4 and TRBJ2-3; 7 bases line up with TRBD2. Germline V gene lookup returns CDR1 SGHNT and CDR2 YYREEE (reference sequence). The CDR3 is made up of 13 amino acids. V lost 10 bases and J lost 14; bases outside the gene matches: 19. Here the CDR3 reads CAGKTGGTDTWYF. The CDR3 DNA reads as TGTGCCGGGAAGACGGGGGGAACAGATACGTGGTATTTT. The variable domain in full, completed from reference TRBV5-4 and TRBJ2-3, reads ETGVTQSPTHLIKTRGQQVTLRCSSQSGHNTVSWYQQALGQGPQFIFQYYREEENGRGNFPPRFSGLQFPNYSSELNVNALELDDSALYLCAGKTGGTDTWYFGPGTRLTVL.